The 2 T cell receptor beta chains in this list originate from one sample, sequenced in a study of patients and donors after allogeneic stem cell transplantation. MiXCR was run by TCRdb on the RT-PCR reads, yielding one entry per CDR3 protein. The table includes 200,000 to 250,000 distinct CDR3 sequences, roughly an eighth detected once. The sequencing sample was made of blood, either unsorted or a sorted T cell fraction (not recorded which). The receptors originated from a human donor who was either an allogeneic HSCT recipient or a stem cell or donor lymphocyte infusion donor (not recorded which). It is not recorded whose cells these are; they may come from a transplant donor.

The V call is TRBV5-1, the J call TRBJ2-1, with 9 bases fitting TRBD1. Germline V CDR1 and CDR2: SGHRS, YFSETQ. V dropped 3 bases and J dropped 6; count of bases not matched to a gene: 10. The CDR3 runs 16 residues. CDR3 sequence: CASSYRTGGAGNEQFF. CDR3 DNA: TGCGCCAGCAGCTACCGTACAGGGGGCGCTGGCAATGAGCAGTTCTTC.

The V and J genes are TRBV6-5 and TRBJ2-5, with 8 nucleotides matching TRBD1. The CDR3 spans 14 residues. Trimming took 6 bases from V and 4 from J; bases not matched to a gene: 7. CDR1 is MNHEY, CDR2 SVGAGI, per germline. The CDR3 nucleotides read TGTGCCAGCAGGTACAGGGGGTCAGGAGAGACCCAGTACTTC. As protein: CASRYRGSGETQYF.